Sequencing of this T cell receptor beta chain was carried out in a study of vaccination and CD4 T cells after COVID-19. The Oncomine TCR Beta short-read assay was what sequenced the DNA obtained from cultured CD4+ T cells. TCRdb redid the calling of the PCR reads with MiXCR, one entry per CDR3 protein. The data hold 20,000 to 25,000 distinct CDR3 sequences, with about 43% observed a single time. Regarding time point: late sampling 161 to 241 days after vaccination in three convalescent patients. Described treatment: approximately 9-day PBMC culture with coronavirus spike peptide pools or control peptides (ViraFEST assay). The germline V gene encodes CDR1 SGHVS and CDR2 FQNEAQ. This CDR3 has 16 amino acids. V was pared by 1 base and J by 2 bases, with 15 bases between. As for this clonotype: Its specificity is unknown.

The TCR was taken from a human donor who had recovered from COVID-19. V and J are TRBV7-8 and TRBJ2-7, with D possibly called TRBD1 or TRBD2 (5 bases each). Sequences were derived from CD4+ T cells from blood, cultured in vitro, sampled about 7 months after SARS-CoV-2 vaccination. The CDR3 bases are TGTGCCAGCAGCTTAGGCGTGAGGGGTACTACCTACGAGCAGTACTTC. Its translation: CASSLGVRGTTYEQYF.